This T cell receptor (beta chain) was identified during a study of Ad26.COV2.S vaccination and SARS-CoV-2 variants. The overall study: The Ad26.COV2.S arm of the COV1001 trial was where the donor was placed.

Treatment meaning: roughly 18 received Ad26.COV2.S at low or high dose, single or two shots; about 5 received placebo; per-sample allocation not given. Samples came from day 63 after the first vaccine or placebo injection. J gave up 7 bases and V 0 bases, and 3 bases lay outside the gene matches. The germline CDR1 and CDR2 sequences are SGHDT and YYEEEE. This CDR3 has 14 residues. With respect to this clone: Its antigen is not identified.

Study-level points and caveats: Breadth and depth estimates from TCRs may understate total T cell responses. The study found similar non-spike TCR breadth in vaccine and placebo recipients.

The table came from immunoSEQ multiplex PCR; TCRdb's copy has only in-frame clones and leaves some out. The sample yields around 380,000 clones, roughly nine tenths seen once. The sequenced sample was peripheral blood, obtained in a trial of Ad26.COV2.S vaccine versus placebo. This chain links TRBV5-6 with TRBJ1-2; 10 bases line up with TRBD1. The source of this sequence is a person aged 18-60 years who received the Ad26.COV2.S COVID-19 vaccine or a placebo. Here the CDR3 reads CASSLGDRGVGYTF. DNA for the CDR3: TGTGCCAGCAGCTTGGGGGACAGGGGAGTTGGCTACACCTTC. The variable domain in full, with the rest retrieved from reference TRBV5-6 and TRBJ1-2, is DAGVTQSPTHLIKTRGQQVTLRCSPKSGHDTVSWYQQALGQGPQFIFQYYEEEERQRGNFPDRFSGHQFPNYSSELNVNALLLGDSALYLCASSLGDRGVGYTFGSGTRLTVV.